This TCR beta chain was retrieved from a study of identical twins. Germline V gene sequence: CDR1 SGHRS, CDR2 YFSETQ. V was pared by 6 bases and J by 1 base, with 10 bases between. This CDR3 comprises 14 residues. TCRdb re-called the 5' RACE reads through MiXCR, storing one row per CDR3 protein. The sample lists some 730,000 distinct CDR3 sequences, around a sixth seen once, with around 13% in the top ten. Separately, the same data were catalogued under a study of T cells expressing NK-cell markers.

This sequence joins TRBV5-1 and TRBJ2-2; TRBD1 is a possible D gene (5 bases). The TCR originated in a woman younger than 30 in good health. Input material: PBMCs. The CDR3 DNA sequence: TGCGCCAGCAAGGGGATGCAGAACACCGGGGAGCTGTTTTTT. It is translated as CASKGMQNTGELFF.